These 23 T cell receptor beta chains were sequenced from one sample in a study of cytomegalovirus exposure and HLA in healthy donors (dated 2017 in TCRdb). Receptor libraries were prepared by the immunoSEQ multiplex PCR assay. For the multiplex PCR, a mixture combining 60 forward primers for TCR Vbeta segments and 13 reverse primers for TCR Jbeta segments was used. Entries here come from immuneACCESS through TCRdb and include only in-frame sequences with V and J called. Some clones fail to appear in such tables; in the studies checked, an unresolved V gene covers under half of the shortfall, and the cause of the remainder is unknown. This sample's listing comprises roughly 80,000 clones. The ten largest account for about 6% of the sample. Sequencing was performed on PBMCs. These TCRs come from a girl under 18 in good health and CMV-seropositive.

V usage is TRBV27 and J usage is TRBJ2-3, with TRBD2 matching over 14 bases. This CDR3 region has 15 residues. Per germline, CDR1 MNHEY and CDR2 SMNVEV (reference sequence). With V trimmed by 4 bases and J by 14 bases, 11 bases remained unmatched. The CDR3 bases are TGTGCCAGCAGTTACTCCGGGACTAGCGGGGGCGACAGGTATTTT. This sequence encodes CASSYSGTSGGDRYF.

Regarding this clone: The limits of the CDR3 on the DNA are not certain, so only TCRdb's listed CDR3 is given. V is TRBV2 and J is TRBJ2-7; TRBD1, the table's D call, was not compared with the DNA. Germline V gene sequence: CDR1 SNHLY, CDR2 FYNNEI. The CDR3 is made up of 13 amino acids, end residues included. The CDR3 sequence is CASSSSDRAEQYV.

J is TRBJ1-4 and V is TRBV4-3; a weak D match, TRBD1 (5 bases). With 0 bases removed from V and 8 bases from J, the gap between germline ends came to 16 bases. Germline loops: CDR1 LGHNA, CDR2 YSLEER. This CDR3 is 16 amino acids long. CDR3 amino acids: CASSQDGTGGEEKLFF. The CDR3 region has the DNA TGCGCCAGCAGCCAAGATGGAACAGGCGGCGAGGAAAAACTGTTTTTT.

This chain connects TRBV6-5 to TRBJ1-1; D gene uncertain. Trimming removed 0 bases from V and 1 base from J, with 9 bases in between. There are 15 residues in the CDR3. Germline-derived CDR1 and CDR2 are MNHEY and SVGAGI. CDR3 DNA sequence: TGTGCCAGCAGTTACTCGCAGCGAGCGAACACTGAAGCTTTCTTT. It translates to CASSYSQRANTEAFF.

DNA of the CDR3: TGCAGCGCCGGGAGGGGGTCTCTTCAAGATACGCAGTATTTT. Its protein product is CSAGRGSLQDTQYF. The chain joins TRBV29-1 to TRBJ2-3; 8 bases fit TRBD2. Per the germline V gene, CDR1 is SQVTM and CDR2 is ANQGSEA. There are 14 residues in the CDR3. Germline trimming cut 7 bases from V and 5 bases from J; bases unmatched to any gene: 11.

V and J are TRBV6-1 and TRBJ2-7; the match to TRBD1 covers 8 bases. The J segment lost 6 bases and the V segment lost 4 bases, leaving 8 bases of the junction unmatched. Germline CDR1 MNHNS, CDR2 SASEGT. CDR3 length: 14 amino acids. This CDR3 reads CASSAGTGPTEQYV. The CDR3 DNA reads TGTGCCAGCAGTGCCGGGACAGGCCCTACCGAGCAGTACGTC.

V usage is TRBV2 and J usage is TRBJ1-1, with 7 bases fitting TRBD1. V gave up 6 bases and J gave up 0 bases; unmatched junction bases: 4. The CDR3 has 14 residues. CDR1 and CDR2 (germline): SNHLY, FYNNEI. The CDR3 protein is CASRADRLNTEAFF. CDR3 DNA sequence: TGTGCCAGCAGGGCGGACAGGTTGAACACTGAAGCTTTCTTT.

The V gene is TRBV5-6, the J gene TRBJ2-3; the match to TRBD1 covers 7 bases. This CDR3 region has 15 residues. CDR1 is SGHDT and CDR2 is YYEEEE in the germline V gene. Trimming cost V 2 bases and J 1 base; bases outside gene matches: 4. The CDR3 here is CASSLGGPRTDTQYF. CDR3 sequence (DNA): TGTGCCAGCAGCTTAGGGGGCCCTCGCACAGATACGCAGTATTTT.

The chain combines TRBV6-5 with TRBJ1-2; 9 positions match TRBD1. Germline CDR1 and CDR2: MNHEY and SVGAGI. J lost 3 bases, V lost 0 bases, and 5 bases had no gene match. This CDR3 comprises 16 residues. CDR3 protein: CASSYSNRGPYYGYTF. The CDR3 region has the DNA TGTGCCAGCAGTTACTCGAACAGGGGGCCCTACTATGGCTACACCTTC.

This chain uses TRBV5-8 with TRBJ2-3; TRBD1 matches at 7 bases. Losses at the gene ends were 4 bases for V and 3 bases for J; bases not matched to a gene: 8. The CDR3 loop spans 15 amino acids. The germline CDR1 and CDR2 sequences are SGHTS and YDEGEE. CDR3 nucleotide sequence: TGTGCCAGCAGCGCCCGACAGGGCAGTACAGATACGCAGTATTTT. Protein product: CASSARQGSTDTQYF.

The chain links TRBV5-1 to TRBJ1-1; no clear D gene. V gave up 0 bases and J gave up 3 bases, with 9 bases separating them. There are 14 residues in the CDR3. CDR1 is SGHRS, CDR2 YFSETQ, per germline. The CDR3: CASSLGEDYTEAFF. In nucleotides, the CDR3 is TGCGCCAGCAGCTTGGGTGAGGATTACACTGAAGCTTTCTTT.

The CDR3 protein is CAWSVLRQAGTEAFF. CDR3 coding DNA: TGTGCCTGGAGTGTACTCCGACAGGCGGGCACTGAAGCTTTCTTT. The rearrangement uses TRBV30 and TRBJ1-1; D possibly corresponds to TRBD1 (6 bases). Trimming took 0 bases from V and 4 from J, leaving 15 bases between them. Germline V gene sequence: CDR1 GTSNPN, CDR2 SVGIG (reference sequence). This CDR3 is built from 15 residues.

The V and J genes are TRBV4-1 and TRBJ2-5; 7 bases are a match to TRBD2. The end of the DNA aligns better with TRBJ2-7, so the J call may be wrong. The germline V gene encodes CDR1 MGHRA and CDR2 YSYEKL. CDR3 length: 14 amino acids. CDR3 residues: CASSQTGGSYEQYF. CDR3 sequence (DNA): TGCGCCAGCAGCCAAACCGGCGGGAGCTACGAGCAGTACTTC.

The chain carries TRBV19 and TRBJ2-7; D unclear. The germline gives CDR1 LNHDA, CDR2 SQIVND (reference sequence). This CDR3 comprises 16 residues. Trimming removed 0 bases from V and 3 bases from J, with 15 bases in between. As DNA, the CDR3 is TGTGCCAGTAGTATAGACGGATCAGGCTCCCTCTACGAGCAGTACTTC. Its translation: CASSIDGSGSLYEQYF.

The CDR3 protein is CASSQGGGKTEAFF. DNA of the CDR3: TGCGCCAGCAGCCAAGGCGGGGGAAAAACTGAAGCTTTCTTT. The V call is TRBV4-3, the J call TRBJ1-1; possibly TRBD1 for D (5 bases). CDR3 length: 14 amino acids. Trimming stripped 1 base from V and 5 bases from J, with 11 bases between. The germline V gene has CDR1 LGHNA and CDR2 YSLEER.

Frequency places this clone as medium-sized. Other DNA variants within this sample encode the same CDR3. The rearrangement joins TRBV7-2 to TRBJ2-1, with TRBD2 matching over 9 bases. J was trimmed by 7 bases and V by 4 bases; bases with no gene match: 5. The V gene's germline CDR1 is SGHTA and CDR2 FQGNSA. The CDR3 spans 14 residues. As DNA, the CDR3 is TGTGCCAGCAGCTCGACTAGCGGTGGGAATGAGCAGTTCTTC. It codes for CASSSTSGGNEQFF.

The chain has TRBV9 and TRBJ2-3, with 7 bases matching TRBD1. Trimming took 0 bases from V and 3 from J; bases not matched to a gene: 13. This CDR3 spans 18 amino acids. Per germline, CDR1 SGDLS and CDR2 YYNGEE. The CDR3 here is CASSVAGNGAGGTDTQYF. CDR3 nucleotides: TGTGCCAGCAGCGTAGCTGGGAACGGGGCAGGGGGTACAGATACGCAGTATTTT. The full variable domain, in which reference TRBV9 and TRBJ2-3 provide the parts outside the CDR3, is DSGVTQTPKHLITATGQRVTLRCSPRSGDLSVYWYQQSLDQGLQFLIQYYNGEERAKGNILERFSAQQFPDLHSELNLSSLELGDSALYFCASSVAGNGAGGTDTQYFGPGTRLTVL.

V usage is TRBV25-1 and J usage is TRBJ2-7, with 8 nucleotides matching TRBD1. Germline assignment: CDR1 MGHDK and CDR2 SYGVNS. V shed 3 bases, J shed 0 bases, and the junction held 4 bases outside the gene matches. This CDR3 has 15 amino acids. CDR3: CASSEEDRGSYEQYF. The DNA of the CDR3 is TGTGCCAGCAGTGAGGAAGACAGGGGCTCCTACGAGCAGTACTTC.

The rearrangement uses TRBV7-9 and TRBJ1-6; the match to TRBD1 covers 8 bases. The CDR3 extends over 14 amino acids. V was pared by 5 bases and J by 7 bases, with 4 bases of the junction left unmatched. Germline V gene data show CDR1 as SEHNR and CDR2 as FQNEAQ (reference sequence). CDR3: CASSPDRGNSPLHF. The CDR3 bases are TGTGCCAGCAGCCCAGACAGGGGCAATTCACCCCTCCACTTT. The whole variable domain, filled in from reference TRBV7-9 and TRBJ1-6, reads DTGVSQNPRHKITKRGQNVTFRCDPISEHNRLYWYRQTLGQGPEFLTYFQNEAQLEKSRLLSDRFSAERPKGSFSTLEIQRTEQGDSAMYLCASSPDRGNSPLHFGNGTRLTVT.

The CDR3 coding sequence is TGCAGCGTTAAGGGAGGGGAGGGTCAGCCCCAGCATTTT. This encodes CSVKGGEGQPQHF. This chain connects TRBV29-1 to TRBJ1-5; D might be TRBD1 (5 bases). Trimming took off 5 bases at V and 6 bases at J, with 14 bases between the two ends. This CDR3 has 13 amino acids. Germline-derived CDR1 and CDR2 are SQVTM and ANQGSEA.

V is TRBV7-9 and J is TRBJ1-2; the D is unclear. Germline V gives CDR1 SEHNR, CDR2 FQNEAQ (reference sequence). CDR3 length: 15 amino acids. Trimming removed 5 bases from V and 8 bases from J, with 21 bases in between. CDR3 sequence (DNA): TGTGCCAGCAGCATAAACAAAGCGGCCGGAGAGGGCTACACCTTC. Amino acids: CASSINKAAGEGYTF.

The CDR3 loop is CASSPNIRATGVHEQYV. The CDR3 DNA follows: TGTGCCAGCTCACCAAACATCCGCGCGACAGGGGTCCACGAGCAGTACGTC. The chain uses TRBV18 and TRBJ2-7, with 8 bases fitting TRBD1. From germline, CDR1 is KGHSH and CDR2 LQKENI. Trimming at V came to 2 bases and at J to 5 bases, leaving 14 bases not matched to a gene. CDR3 length: 17 amino acids.

The chain carries TRBV6-1 and TRBJ2-3, with TRBD1 identical over 7 bases. The V gene end was trimmed by 2 bases and the J gene end by 8 bases; junction bases not matched to a gene: 10. This CDR3 is built from 15 residues. Germline V lookup: CDR1 MNHNS, CDR2 SASEGT. The CDR3 coding sequence is TGTGCCAGCAGTGAAACGACAGGGTCCCTACTTACGCAGTATTTT. Translation gives CASSETTGSLLTQYF.